The 8 T cell receptor beta chains given below trace back to one sample, sequenced in a study of blood T cell repertoires in COVID-19. Profiling relied on immunoSEQ multiplex PCR, and the TCRdb table lists in-frame clones only, not all of them. The table lists hundreds of thousands of clones, about four fifths of them singletons. Sequenced sample: PBMCs or T cells enriched from blood (not recorded which). All receptors come from a man in his forties who had been exposed to COVID-19.

This clone was seen a handful of times. V and J are TRBV7-8 and TRBJ1-4, with no clear D. Trimming shortened V by 1 base and J by 4 bases, and 13 bases separated the two germline ends. Germline V gene lookup returns CDR1 SGHVS and CDR2 FQNEAQ. The CDR3 runs 16 residues. The CDR3 reads CASSLVARRGNEKLFF. DNA for the CDR3: TGTGCCAGCAGCTTAGTCGCGCGTCGGGGTAATGAAAAACTGTTTTTT.

The chain has TRBV6-1 and TRBJ2-3, with 10 bases lining up with TRBD2. J lost 2 bases, V lost 4 bases, and 6 bases had no gene match. The CDR3 runs to 16 residues. Germline lookup yields CDR1 MNHNS and CDR2 SASEGT. The CDR3 is CASSVSSGRTTDTQYF. DNA for the CDR3: TGTGCCAGCAGTGTAAGTAGCGGGAGGACCACAGATACGCAGTATTTT.

CDR3 sequence: CASSPGWDRTGNTIYF. The CDR3, as DNA: TGTGCCAGCAGCCCTGGGTGGGACAGGACTGGAAACACCATATATTTT. This chain joins TRBV5-4 and TRBJ1-3, with 8 bases that match TRBD1. V lost 4 bases to trimming and J lost 2 bases; unmatched junction nucleotides: 8. There are 16 residues in the CDR3. The germline V gene encodes CDR1 SGHNT and CDR2 YYREEE (reference sequence).

In this sample, this clone turned up many times. The chain has TRBV3-1 (or the pseudogene TRBV3-2) and TRBJ2-1; perhaps TRBD2 as D (5 bases). The V end lost 1 base, the J end lost 7 bases, and 5 bases lay between the germline ends. Looked up from germline, CDR1 is LGHDT and CDR2 is YNNKEL (reference sequence). The CDR3 consists of 12 residues. The CDR3 loop reads CASSQGENEQFF. In DNA, the CDR3 is TGTGCCAGCAGCCAAGGGGAGAATGAGCAGTTCTTC.

This chain joins TRBV6-5 and TRBJ2-7; maybe TRBD2 (6 bases). The V end was cut by 10 bases, the J end by 3 bases, with 16 bases between. Germline V CDR1 and CDR2: MNHEY, SVGAGI. The CDR3 sequence is 13 residues long. DNA of the CDR3: TGTGCCACCCGAACAGCGGGTCACTACGAGCAGTACTTC. This codes for CATRTAGHYEQYF.

This chain joins TRBV11-1 and TRBJ2-5, with TRBD2 as a possible D gene (5 bases). The V end was cut by 5 bases, the J end by 2 bases, with 12 bases between. Germline CDR1 SGHAT, CDR2 FQDESV (reference sequence). There are 14 residues in the CDR3. For the CDR3, the DNA is TGTGCCAGCAGCACACGGACGGGACAAGAGACCCAGTACTTC. This translates into CASSTRTGQETQYF. Together with reference TRBV11-1 and TRBJ2-5, the CDR3 gives the full variable domain: EAEVAQSPRYKITEKSQAVAFWCDPISGHATLYWYRQILGQGPELLVQFQDESVVDDSQLPKDRFSAERLKGVDSTLKIQPAELGDSAMYLCASSTRTGQETQYFGPGTRLLVL.

V gene TRBV3-1 (or the pseudogene TRBV3-2) combines with J gene TRBJ2-5; 9 bases fit TRBD2. Germline trimming cut 4 bases from V and 4 bases from J; bases unmatched to any gene: 1. Germline V gene data show CDR1 as LGHDT and CDR2 as YNNKEL (reference sequence). This CDR3 is built from 13 residues. Written as DNA, the CDR3 is TGTGCCAGCAGCCCTAGCGGGACAGAGACCCAGTACTTC. Its translation: CASSPSGTETQYF.

As regards this clone: The junction and the germline gene differ at one end; a read error may be behind it. For the CDR3, the DNA is TGTGCTAGCAGCTTGGGGACTAGCGGGAGACCAGATACGCAGTATTTT. Amino acid sequence: CASSLGTSGRPDTQYF. The rearrangement links TRBV7-7 to TRBJ2-3, with 14 bases fitting TRBD2. CDR1 SSHAT and CDR2 FNYEAQ come from the germline V gene (reference sequence). This CDR3 comprises 16 residues. Variable domain in full (rest from reference TRBV7-7 and TRBJ2-3): GAGVSQSPRYKVTKRGQDVTLRCDPISSHATLYWYQQALGQGPEFLTYFNYEAQPDKSGLPSDRFSAERPEGSISTLTIQRTEQRDSAMYRCASSLGTSGRPDTQYFGPGTRLTVL.